This T cell receptor beta chain was retrieved from a study of early T cells in non-severe SARS-CoV-2 infection. Study-wide points: VDJdb matches were skewed toward anti-spike CD8 T cell responses.

This clonotype has more than one count but fewer than ten. Its antigen is as yet unknown. This CDR3 is built from 15 residues. Germline CDR1 is SEHNR and CDR2 is FQNEAQ (reference sequence). V lost 1 base, J lost 4 bases, and 11 bases lay in between. The protocol attached unique molecular identifiers to individual cDNA molecules. TCRdb recomputed calls from the 5' RACE reads with MiXCR, one row per CDR3 protein. Here the sample spans 40,000 to 60,000 distinct CDR3 sequences, roughly 9.8% being singletons. This sequence was found in an adult who was a healthcare worker with PCR-confirmed SARS-CoV-2 infection or an uninfected control (not recorded which). Sequencing was done on a sample of whole blood. The chain links TRBV7-9 to TRBJ2-1, with D perhaps assigned TRBD1 or TRBD2 (6 bases each). The CDR3 nucleotides are TGTGCCAGCAGCTTAGGCCAGGGGAGGTACAATGAGCAGTTCTTC. Translating gives CASSLGQGRYNEQFF. Full variable domain (missing parts from reference TRBV7-9 and TRBJ2-1): DTGVSQNPRHKITKRGQNVTFRCDPISEHNRLYWYRQTLGQGPEFLTYFQNEAQLEKSRLLSDRFSAERPKGSFSTLEIQRTEQGDSAMYLCASSLGQGRYNEQFFGPGTRLTVL.